These 23 T cell receptor beta chains originate from one sample sequenced in a study of vaccination and CD4 T cells after COVID-19. Described treatment: roughly 10-day PBMC culture with coronavirus spike peptide pools or control peptides (ViraFEST assay). Collection of the unexposed donor's CD4+ T cells took place before the COVID-19 pandemic (2011-2018). With the Oncomine TCR Beta short-read assay, DNA from cultured CD4+ T cells was sequenced. The template was genomic DNA from cultured CD4+ T cells. TCRdb re-analysed the PCR reads in MiXCR, keeping a single row per CDR3 protein. The table lists 7,000 to 9,500 distinct CDR3 sequences, about two fifths of them singletons, with roughly 26% in the top ten. These receptors' targets are unknown. Sequences were obtained from CD4+ T cells from blood, cultured in vitro. The source of these receptors is a human donor in good health.

This rearrangement joins TRBV10-3 to TRBJ2-7, with D maybe TRBD2 (6 bases). CDR1 and CDR2 from the germline V gene are ENHRY and SYGVKD. V lost 4 bases and J lost 2, with 12 bases in between. CDR3 length: 14 residues. The CDR3, as DNA: TGTGCCATCAGTGCCCTTAGCGGTACCTACGAGCAGTACTTC. It codes for CAISALSGTYEQYF.

The chain recombines TRBV6-2 or TRBV6-3 with TRBJ1-1; a possible D gene is TRBD1 (6 bases). Trimming removed 7 bases from V and 0 bases from J, with 15 bases in between. Germline-derived CDR1 and CDR2 are MNHEY and SVGEGT. This CDR3 is built from 15 residues. CDR3 nucleotides: TGTGCCAGCATTTGGGGGACAAACCTGAACACTGAAGCTTTCTTT. It yields the protein CASIWGTNLNTEAFF.

The chain is built from TRBV5-4 and TRBJ1-5; no clear D. This CDR3 has 12 amino acids. Germline V CDR1 and CDR2: SGHNT, YYREEE (reference sequence). Deletions cut 0 bases from V and 9 bases from J, with 7 bases between. The DNA of the CDR3 is TGTGCCAGCAGCTTGGAAAAGGGGCCCCAGCATTTT. Residues: CASSLEKGPQHF. The full variable domain, rest sourced from reference TRBV5-4 and TRBJ1-5, is ETGVTQSPTHLIKTRGQQVTLRCSSQSGHNTVSWYQQALGQGPQFIFQYYREEENGRGNFPPRFSGLQFPNYSSELNVNALELDDSALYLCASSLEKGPQHFGDGTRLSIL.

Comment on this clonotype: One base away lies a much larger clone, so this may be a sequencing read error. The rearrangement uses TRBV28 and TRBJ1-6; no firm D call. There are 13 residues in the CDR3. Germline CDR1 MDHEN, CDR2 SYDVKM. As DNA, the CDR3 is TGTGCCAGCAGTAATTCCTTTAATTCACCCCTCCACTTT. Protein sequence: CASSNSFNSPLHF.

The genes are TRBV4-3 and TRBJ2-7; D is possibly TRBD1 or TRBD2 (5 bases each). The CDR3 extends over 15 amino acids. CDR1 and CDR2 from the germline V gene are LGHNA and YSLEER. V gave up 7 bases and J gave up 3 bases, with 19 bases separating them. The CDR3 loop reads CASTESVGENYEQYF. The CDR3 region has the DNA TGCGCCAGCACCGAAAGCGTGGGGGAGAACTACGAGCAGTACTTC.

This clonotype was seen only a few times. The CDR3 DNA sequence: TGTGCCAGCAGCTTTTTTGGTGGCAATCAGCCCCAGCATTTT. It encodes CASSFFGGNQPQHF. V is TRBV7-2 and J is TRBJ1-5; D unresolved. V shed 3 bases and J shed 2 bases, with 8 bases lying between them. The CDR3 totals 14 residues. In germline, CDR1 is SGHTA, CDR2 FQGNSA.

V usage is TRBV10-3 and J usage is TRBJ1-6, with a tentative D call TRBD1 (6 bases). The CDR3 runs to 15 residues. Germline assignment: CDR1 ENHRY and CDR2 SYGVKD. The V end lost 8 bases, the J end lost 8 bases, and 19 bases lay between the germline ends. CDR3 nucleotide sequence: TGTGCCATCCGCGCCGCAGGGGAGGGATATTCACCCCTCCACTTT. It is translated as CAIRAAGEGYSPLHF.

By sample share, this clonotype is medium-sized. J is TRBJ1-2 and V is TRBV20-1; 7 positions match TRBD1. There are 15 residues in the CDR3. The V gene end was trimmed by 0 bases and the J gene end by 6 bases; junction bases not matched to a gene: 10. The germline gives CDR1 DFQATT, CDR2 SNEGSKA (reference sequence). In DNA, the CDR3 is TGCAGTGCTAGAGATACTCGGGGACAGCGTAATGGCTACACCTTC. Protein product: CSARDTRGQRNGYTF.

The chain recombines TRBV21-1 with TRBJ1-2; TRBD1 is taken as the D call from the table, unchecked against the DNA. TRBV21-1 is designated a pseudogene. This CDR3 comprises 20 residues. The CDR3 loop reads CASSKKGRDRGERGLQGYTF. The CDR3 DNA reads as TGTGCCAGCAGCAAAAAGGGAAGGGACCGTGGGGAAAGGGGGCTCCAGGGCTACACCTTC.

In its sample, this clonotype was seen a few times. The gene calls are TRBV19 and TRBJ1-2; D remains unclear. V dropped 4 bases and J dropped 5 bases, with 5 bases sitting between them. CDR1 and CDR2 from the germline V gene are LNHDA and SQIVND (reference sequence). CDR3 length: 11 residues. For the CDR3, the DNA is TGTGCCAGTAGTAAGACTTATGGCTACACCTTC. It translates to CASSKTYGYTF.

The gene calls are TRBV5-4 and TRBJ1-1; a possible D gene is TRBD1 (5 bases). The CDR3 sequence is 16 residues long. CDR1 and CDR2 (germline): SGHNT, YYREEE (reference sequence). Trimming pared 0 bases from V and 7 bases from J, leaving 19 bases between. The CDR3 sequence is CASSLGGAGRGVEAFF. CDR3 DNA sequence: TGTGCCAGCAGCTTGGGCGGGGCCGGACGGGGTGTTGAAGCTTTCTTT.

The chain links TRBV20-1 to TRBJ1-6, with D possibly matching TRBD1 (6 bases). CDR1 DFQATT and CDR2 SNEGSKA come from the germline V gene (reference sequence). V was trimmed by 0 bases and J by 9 bases, leaving 12 bases between them. The length of the CDR3 is 14 residues. In DNA form, the CDR3 reads TGCAGTGCTAGAGATCCGGGGGCGGCTTCACCCCTCCACTTT. As protein: CSARDPGAASPLHF.

This chain joins TRBV20-1 and TRBJ2-1; D is ambiguous. CDR1 and CDR2 (germline): DFQATT, SNEGSKA (reference sequence). CDR3 length: 14 amino acids. Trimming pared 5 bases from V and 3 bases from J, leaving 14 bases between. The CDR3 DNA reads as TGCAGTGCTCAACCGACGGACGGCTACAATGAGCAGTTCTTC. Translated, it gives CSAQPTDGYNEQFF.

This clonotype was seen more than once but under ten times. The J gene is TRBJ1-5, the V gene TRBV10-3; TRBD1 might be the D (6 bases). CDR3 length equals 15 residues. Deletions cut 2 bases from V and 1 base from J, with 9 bases between. CDR1 and CDR2 (germline): ENHRY, SYGVKD. The CDR3 protein is CAISEGQSSNQPQHF. The CDR3, as DNA: TGTGCCATCAGTGAGGGACAGTCGAGCAATCAGCCCCAGCATTTT.

The chain recombines TRBV7-9 with TRBJ2-5, with a weak D call TRBD1 (7 bases). Looked up from germline, CDR1 is SEHNR and CDR2 is FQNEAQ (reference sequence). The ends were cut back, 5 bases at V and 5 bases at J, with 12 bases in the middle. The CDR3 consists of 13 residues. The DNA of the CDR3 is TGTGCCAGCAGCCCCCCAGGGGGGGAGACCCAGTACTTC. This encodes CASSPPGGETQYF.

The chain combines TRBV15 with TRBJ1-5; D is perhaps TRBD1 (6 bases). The CDR3 has 14 residues. Germline V gives CDR1 LNHNV, CDR2 YYDKDF (reference sequence). V was trimmed by 1 base and J by 5 bases, leaving 9 bases between them. In nucleotides, the CDR3 is TGTGCCACCAGCAGAGTCAGGGGTGATCAGCCCCAGCATTTT. It encodes CATSRVRGDQPQHF.

V usage is TRBV4-2 and J usage is TRBJ1-6; D remains ambiguous. The length of the CDR3 is 14 residues. Per germline, CDR1 LGHNA and CDR2 YNFKEQ. Trimming shortened V by 0 bases and J by 8 bases, and 8 bases separated the two germline ends. As DNA, the CDR3 is TGTGCCAGCAGCCAAGAGCTGGGGTATTCACCCCTCCACTTT. Its translation: CASSQELGYSPLHF.

The CDR3 region has the DNA TGTGCCAGCAGCTTGTTAGGGGGGGCGGCCTACGAGCAGTACTTC. Amino acids: CASSLLGGAAYEQYF. The rearrangement links TRBV5-8 to TRBJ2-7; a weak D match, TRBD2 (7 bases). Trimming removed 1 base from V and 2 bases from J, with 13 bases in between. Germline-derived CDR1 and CDR2 are SGHTS and YDEGEE. This CDR3 spans 15 amino acids.

The chain is built from TRBV7-6 and TRBJ2-4; 7 bases align to TRBD1. The junction had 10 bases not matched to a gene; V was cut back by 0 bases and J by 2 bases. CDR1 and CDR2 from the germline V gene are SGHVS and FNYEAQ. The CDR3 runs to 18 residues. CDR3 sequence reads: CASSLARQGFPTKNIQYF. Here the CDR3 DNA reads TGTGCCAGCAGCTTAGCGAGACAGGGCTTTCCAACCAAAAACATTCAGTACTTC.

A few counts support this clonotype. V usage is TRBV7-9 and J usage is TRBJ2-1, with D perhaps matching TRBD2 (5 bases). The germline CDR1 and CDR2 sequences are SEHNR and FQNEAQ (reference sequence). The ends were cut back, 5 bases at V and 7 bases at J, with 12 bases in the middle. This CDR3 spans 13 amino acids. The DNA for the CDR3 is TGTGCCAGCAGCGGCTCGTCGGGGAATGAGCAGTTCTTC. Translation: CASSGSSGNEQFF. The whole variable domain, remainder taken from reference TRBV7-9 and TRBJ2-1, is DTGVSQNPRHKITKRGQNVTFRCDPISEHNRLYWYRQTLGQGPEFLTYFQNEAQLEKSRLLSDRFSAERPKGSFSTLEIQRTEQGDSAMYLCASSGSSGNEQFFGPGTRLTVL.

The J gene is TRBJ2-1, the V gene TRBV28; 13 bases agree with TRBD2. The CDR3 totals 16 residues. Losses at the gene ends were 6 bases for V and 10 bases for J; bases not matched to a gene: 12. Germline loops: CDR1 MDHEN, CDR2 SYDVKM. The CDR3 coding sequence is TGTGCCAGCAGCCCCTGGACTAGCGGGAGCGGAGGCGAGCAGTTCTTC. This encodes CASSPWTSGSGGEQFF. The full variable domain, with the rest looked up from reference TRBV28 and TRBJ2-1, is DVKVTQSSRYLVKRTGEKVFLECVQDMDHENMFWYRQDPGLGLRLIYFSYDVKMKEKGDIPEGYSVSREKKERFSLILESASTNQTSMYLCASSPWTSGSGGEQFFGPGTRLTVL.

The chain employs TRBV6-1 and TRBJ1-5, with D unresolved. The germline V gene has CDR1 MNHNS and CDR2 SASEGT. CDR3 length equals 13 residues. Trimming cost V 6 bases and J 0 bases, with 6 bases left between them. CDR3 loop: CASSDNSNQPQHF. The CDR3 coding sequence is TGTGCCAGCAGCGACAATAGCAATCAGCCCCAGCATTTT.

This chain joins TRBV7-8 and TRBJ1-5; D uncertain. Germline V lookup: CDR1 SGHVS, CDR2 FQNEAQ. The CDR3 spans 12 residues. The V gene lost 3 bases and the J gene lost 6 bases, with 6 bases spanning the gap. The CDR3: CASSFRSQPQHF. CDR3 DNA sequence: TGTGCCAGCAGCTTTCGCTCTCAGCCCCAGCATTTT.